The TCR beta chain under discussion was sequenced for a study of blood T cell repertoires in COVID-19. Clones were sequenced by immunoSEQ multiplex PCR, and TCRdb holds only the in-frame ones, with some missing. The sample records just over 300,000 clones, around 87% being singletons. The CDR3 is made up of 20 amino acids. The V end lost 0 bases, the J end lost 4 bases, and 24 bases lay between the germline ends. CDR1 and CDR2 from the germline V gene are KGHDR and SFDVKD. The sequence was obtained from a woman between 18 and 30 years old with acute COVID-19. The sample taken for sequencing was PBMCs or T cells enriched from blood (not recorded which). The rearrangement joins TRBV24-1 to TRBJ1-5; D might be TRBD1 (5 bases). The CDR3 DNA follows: TGTGCCACCAGTGATTTGCAACTCTGGGCGGTCGGGGGTAGGAATCAGCCCCAGCATTTT. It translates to CATSDLQLWAVGGRNQPQHF.